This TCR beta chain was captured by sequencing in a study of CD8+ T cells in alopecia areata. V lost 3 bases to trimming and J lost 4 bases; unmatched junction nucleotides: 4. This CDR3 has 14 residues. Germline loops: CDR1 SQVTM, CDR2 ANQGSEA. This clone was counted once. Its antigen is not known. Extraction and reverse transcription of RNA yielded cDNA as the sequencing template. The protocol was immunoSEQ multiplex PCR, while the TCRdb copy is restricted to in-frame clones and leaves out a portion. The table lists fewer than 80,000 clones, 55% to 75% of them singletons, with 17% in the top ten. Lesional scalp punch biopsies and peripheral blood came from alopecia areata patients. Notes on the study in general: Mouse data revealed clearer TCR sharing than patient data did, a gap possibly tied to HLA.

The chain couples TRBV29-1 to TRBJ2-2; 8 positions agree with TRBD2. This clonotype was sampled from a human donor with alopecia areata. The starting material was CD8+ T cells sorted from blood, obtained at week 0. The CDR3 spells CSVETGGRTGELFF. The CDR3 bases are TGCAGCGTTGAGACGGGGGGGCGCACCGGGGAGCTGTTTTTT.